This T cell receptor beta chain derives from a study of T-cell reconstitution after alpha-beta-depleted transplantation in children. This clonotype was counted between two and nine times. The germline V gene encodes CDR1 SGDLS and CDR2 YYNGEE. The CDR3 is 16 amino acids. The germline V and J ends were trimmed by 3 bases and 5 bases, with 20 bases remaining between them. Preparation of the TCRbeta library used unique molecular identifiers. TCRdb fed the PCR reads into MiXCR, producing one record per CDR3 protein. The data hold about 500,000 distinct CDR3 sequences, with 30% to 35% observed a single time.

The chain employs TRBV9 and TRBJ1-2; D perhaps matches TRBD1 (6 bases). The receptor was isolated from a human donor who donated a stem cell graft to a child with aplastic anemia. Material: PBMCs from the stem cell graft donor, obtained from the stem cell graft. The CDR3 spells CASSETPRGRGYGYTF. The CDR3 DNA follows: TGTGCCAGCAGCGAGACCCCGAGGGGCAGGGGATATGGCTACACCTTC.